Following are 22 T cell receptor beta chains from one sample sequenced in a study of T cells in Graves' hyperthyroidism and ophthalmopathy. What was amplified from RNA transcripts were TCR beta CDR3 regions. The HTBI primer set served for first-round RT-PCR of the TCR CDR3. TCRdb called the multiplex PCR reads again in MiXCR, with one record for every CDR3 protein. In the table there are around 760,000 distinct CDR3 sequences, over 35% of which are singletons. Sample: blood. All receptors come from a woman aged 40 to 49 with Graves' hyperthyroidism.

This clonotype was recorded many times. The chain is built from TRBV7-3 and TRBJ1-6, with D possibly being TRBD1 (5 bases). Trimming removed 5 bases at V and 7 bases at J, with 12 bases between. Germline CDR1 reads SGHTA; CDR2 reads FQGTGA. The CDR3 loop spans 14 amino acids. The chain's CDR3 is CASSATRQNSPLHF. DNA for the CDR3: TGTGCCAGCAGCGCTACTCGACAGAATTCACCCCTCCACTTT.

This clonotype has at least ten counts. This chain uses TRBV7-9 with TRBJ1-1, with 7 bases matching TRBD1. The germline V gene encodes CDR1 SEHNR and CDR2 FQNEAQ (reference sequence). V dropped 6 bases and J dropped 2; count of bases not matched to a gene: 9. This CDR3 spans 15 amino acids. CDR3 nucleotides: TGTGCCAGCAGATTGGCAAACAGGGGTAACACTGAAGCTTTCTTT. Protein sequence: CASRLANRGNTEAFF.

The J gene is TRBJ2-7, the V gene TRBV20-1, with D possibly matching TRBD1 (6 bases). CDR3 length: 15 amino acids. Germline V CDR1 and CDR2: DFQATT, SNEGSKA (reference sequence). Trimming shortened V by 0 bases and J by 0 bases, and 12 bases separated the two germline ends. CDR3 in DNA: TGCAGTGCTAGAGAGGGCAGGACAGCCTCCTACGAGCAGTACTTC. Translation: CSAREGRTASYEQYF.

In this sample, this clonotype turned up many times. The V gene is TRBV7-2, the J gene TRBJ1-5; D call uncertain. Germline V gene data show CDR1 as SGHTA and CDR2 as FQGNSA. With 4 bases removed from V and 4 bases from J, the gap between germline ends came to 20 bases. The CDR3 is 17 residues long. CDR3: CASSSTVLGSLNQPQHF. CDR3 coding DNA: TGTGCCAGCAGCTCCACCGTCCTGGGCTCGCTTAATCAGCCCCAGCATTTT.

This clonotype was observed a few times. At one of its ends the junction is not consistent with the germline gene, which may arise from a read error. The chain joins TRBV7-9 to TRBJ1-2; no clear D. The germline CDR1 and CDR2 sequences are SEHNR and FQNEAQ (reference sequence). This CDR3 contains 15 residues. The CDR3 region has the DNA TGTGCCAGCAGTTTAGTCTCGATTTATAACTATGGCTACACCTTC. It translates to CASSLVSIYNYGYTF.

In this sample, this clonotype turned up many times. The CDR3 sequence is CASSHRSVYYGYTF. CDR3 nucleotides: TGTGCCAGCAGCCACCGATCCGTATACTATGGCTACACCTTC. The chain uses TRBV14 and TRBJ1-2; the D is unclear. The CDR3 has 14 residues. Germline V gene sequence: CDR1 SGHDN, CDR2 FVKESK. V was pared by 3 bases and J by 3 bases, with 11 bases between. Supplemented by reference TRBV14 and TRBJ1-2, the full variable domain reads EAGVTQFPSHSVIEKGQTVTLRCDPISGHDNLYWYRRVMGKEIKFLLHFVKESKQDESGMPNNRFLAERTGGTYSTLKVQPAELEDSGVYFCASSHRSVYYGYTFGSGTRLTVV.

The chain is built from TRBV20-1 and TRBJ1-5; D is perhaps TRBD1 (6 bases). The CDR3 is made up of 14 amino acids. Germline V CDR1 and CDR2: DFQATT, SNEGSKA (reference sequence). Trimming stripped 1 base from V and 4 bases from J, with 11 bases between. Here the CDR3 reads CSARGPDRNQPQHF. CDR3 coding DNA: TGCAGTGCTAGAGGGCCGGACAGAAATCAGCCCCAGCATTTT.

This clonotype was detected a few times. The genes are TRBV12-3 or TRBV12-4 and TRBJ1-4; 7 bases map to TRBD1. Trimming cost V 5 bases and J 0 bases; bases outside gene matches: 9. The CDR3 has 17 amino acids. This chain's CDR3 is CASSTNQGVATNEKLFF. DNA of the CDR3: TGTGCCAGCAGTACAAACCAGGGGGTTGCAACTAATGAAAAACTGTTTTTT.

This CDR3 is CASTLGGSMNTEAFF. CDR3 bases: TGCGCCAGCACCCTGGGGGGTTCCATGAACACTGAAGCTTTCTTT. V is TRBV5-1 and J is TRBJ1-1; D perhaps matches TRBD1 (5 bases). V was pared by 6 bases and J by 0 bases, with 15 bases between. The CDR3 is 15 residues long. The V gene's germline CDR1 is SGHRS and CDR2 YFSETQ.

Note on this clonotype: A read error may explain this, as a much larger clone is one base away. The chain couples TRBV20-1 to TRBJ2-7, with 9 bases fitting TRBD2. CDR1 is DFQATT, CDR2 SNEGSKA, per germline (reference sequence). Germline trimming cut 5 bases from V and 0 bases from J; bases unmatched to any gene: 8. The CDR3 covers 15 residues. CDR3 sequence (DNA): TGCAGTGCTCTCCGACTAGCGGCAACCTCCTACGAGCAGTACTTC. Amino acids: CSALRLAATSYEQYF.

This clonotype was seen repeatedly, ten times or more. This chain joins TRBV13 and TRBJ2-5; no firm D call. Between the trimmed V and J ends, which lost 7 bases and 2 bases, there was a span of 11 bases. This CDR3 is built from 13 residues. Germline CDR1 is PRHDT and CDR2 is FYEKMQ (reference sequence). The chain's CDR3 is CASTMRLQETQYF. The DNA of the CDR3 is TGTGCCAGCACAATGCGGTTACAAGAGACCCAGTACTTC. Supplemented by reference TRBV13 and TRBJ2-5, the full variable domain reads AAGVIQSPRHLIKEKRETATLKCYPIPRHDTVYWYQQGPGQDPQFLISFYEKMQSDKGSIPDRFSAQQFSDYHSELNMSSLELGDSALYFCASTMRLQETQYFGPGTRLLVL.

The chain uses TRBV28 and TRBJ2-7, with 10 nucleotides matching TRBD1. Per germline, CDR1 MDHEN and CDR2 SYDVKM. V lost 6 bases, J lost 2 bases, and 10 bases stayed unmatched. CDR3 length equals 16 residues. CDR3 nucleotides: TGTGCCAGCAGCCTCCAGGGGACAGGGGCTACCTACGAGCAGTACTTC. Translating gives CASSLQGTGATYEQYF.

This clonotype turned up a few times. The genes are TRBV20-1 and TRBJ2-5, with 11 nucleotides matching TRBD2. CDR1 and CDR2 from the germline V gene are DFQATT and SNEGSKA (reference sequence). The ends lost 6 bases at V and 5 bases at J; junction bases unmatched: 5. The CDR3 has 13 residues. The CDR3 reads CSATRLAGETQYF. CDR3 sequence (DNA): TGCAGTGCAACGCGACTAGCGGGGGAGACCCAGTACTTC.

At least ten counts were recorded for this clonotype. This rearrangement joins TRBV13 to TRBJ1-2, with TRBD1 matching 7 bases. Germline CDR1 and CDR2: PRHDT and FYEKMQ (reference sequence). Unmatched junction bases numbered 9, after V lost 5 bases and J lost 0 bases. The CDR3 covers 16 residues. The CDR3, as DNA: TGTGCCAGCAGCCACGACAGGGTCTGGACTAACTATGGCTACACCTTC. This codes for CASSHDRVWTNYGYTF.

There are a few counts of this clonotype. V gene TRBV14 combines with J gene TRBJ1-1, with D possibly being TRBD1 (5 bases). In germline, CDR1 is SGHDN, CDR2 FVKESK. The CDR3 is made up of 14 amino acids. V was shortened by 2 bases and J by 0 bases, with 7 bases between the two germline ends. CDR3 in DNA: TGTGCCAGCAGCCAACCGGGGGTGAACACTGAAGCTTTCTTT. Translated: CASSQPGVNTEAFF.

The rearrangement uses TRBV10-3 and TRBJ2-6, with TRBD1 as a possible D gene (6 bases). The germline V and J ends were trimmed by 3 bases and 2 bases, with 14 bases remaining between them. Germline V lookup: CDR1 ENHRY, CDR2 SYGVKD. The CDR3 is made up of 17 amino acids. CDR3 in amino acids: CAISDSQGAAGANVLTF. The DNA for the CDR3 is TGTGCCATCAGTGATTCACAGGGCGCCGCTGGGGCCAACGTCCTGACTTTC.

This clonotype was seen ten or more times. The DNA of the CDR3 is TGCAGCGCCCACCCTAGGGGGGGACTAGGGAACTATGGCTACACCTTC. Translated: CSAHPRGGLGNYGYTF. This chain links TRBV29-1 with TRBJ1-2; D possibly corresponds to TRBD1 (6 bases). Trimming took off 7 bases at V and 2 bases at J, with 23 bases between the two ends. The germline CDR1 and CDR2 sequences are SQVTM and ANQGSEA. This CDR3 spans 16 amino acids.

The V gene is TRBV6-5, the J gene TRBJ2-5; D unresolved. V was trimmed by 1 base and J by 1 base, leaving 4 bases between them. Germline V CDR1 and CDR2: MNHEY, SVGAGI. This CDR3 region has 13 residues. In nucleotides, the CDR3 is TGTGCCAGCAGTTACTGGTTCCAAGAGACCCAGTACTTC. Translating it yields CASSYWFQETQYF.

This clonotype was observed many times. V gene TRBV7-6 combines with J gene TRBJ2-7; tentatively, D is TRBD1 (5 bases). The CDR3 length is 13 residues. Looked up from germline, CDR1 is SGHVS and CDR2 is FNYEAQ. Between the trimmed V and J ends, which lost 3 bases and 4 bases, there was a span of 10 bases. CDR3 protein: CASSFFTGYEQYF. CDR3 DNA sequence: TGTGCCAGCAGCTTCTTCACAGGTTACGAGCAGTACTTC.

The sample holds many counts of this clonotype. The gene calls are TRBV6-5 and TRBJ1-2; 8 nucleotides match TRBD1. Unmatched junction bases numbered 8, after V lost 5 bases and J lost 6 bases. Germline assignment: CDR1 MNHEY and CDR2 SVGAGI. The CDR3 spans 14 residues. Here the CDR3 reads CASSPWTGMDGYTF. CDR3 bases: TGTGCCAGCAGTCCCTGGACAGGGATGGATGGCTACACCTTC.

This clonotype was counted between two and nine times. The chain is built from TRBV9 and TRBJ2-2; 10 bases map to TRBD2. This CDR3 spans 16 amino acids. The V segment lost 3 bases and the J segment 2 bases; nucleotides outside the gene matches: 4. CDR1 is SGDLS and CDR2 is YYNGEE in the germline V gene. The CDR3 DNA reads TGTGCCAGCAGCGCAAGCGGGAGGGCCAACACCGGGGAGCTGTTTTTT. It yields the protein CASSASGRANTGELFF.

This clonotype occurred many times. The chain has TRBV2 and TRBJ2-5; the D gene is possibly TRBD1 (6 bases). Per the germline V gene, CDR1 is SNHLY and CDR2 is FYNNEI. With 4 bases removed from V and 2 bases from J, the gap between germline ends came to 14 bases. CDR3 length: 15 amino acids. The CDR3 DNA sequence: TGTGCCAGCAGTGCCGAACAGGGCCGACAAGAGACCCAGTACTTC. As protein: CASSAEQGRQETQYF.